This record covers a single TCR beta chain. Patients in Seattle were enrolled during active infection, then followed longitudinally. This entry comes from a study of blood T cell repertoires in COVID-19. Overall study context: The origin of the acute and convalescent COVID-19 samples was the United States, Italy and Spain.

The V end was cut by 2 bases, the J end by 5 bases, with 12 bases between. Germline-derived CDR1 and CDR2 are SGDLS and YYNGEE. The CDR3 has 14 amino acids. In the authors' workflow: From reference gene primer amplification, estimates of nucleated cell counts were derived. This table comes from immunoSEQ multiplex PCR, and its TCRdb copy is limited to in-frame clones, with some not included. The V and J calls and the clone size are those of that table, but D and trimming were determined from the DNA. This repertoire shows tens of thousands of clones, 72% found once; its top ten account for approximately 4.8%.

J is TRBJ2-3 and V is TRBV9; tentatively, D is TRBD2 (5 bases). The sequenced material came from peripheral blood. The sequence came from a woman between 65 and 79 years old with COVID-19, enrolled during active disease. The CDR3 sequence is CASSVSRVEDTQYF. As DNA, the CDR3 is TGTGCCAGCAGCGTTTCGAGGGTAGAAGATACGCAGTATTTT.